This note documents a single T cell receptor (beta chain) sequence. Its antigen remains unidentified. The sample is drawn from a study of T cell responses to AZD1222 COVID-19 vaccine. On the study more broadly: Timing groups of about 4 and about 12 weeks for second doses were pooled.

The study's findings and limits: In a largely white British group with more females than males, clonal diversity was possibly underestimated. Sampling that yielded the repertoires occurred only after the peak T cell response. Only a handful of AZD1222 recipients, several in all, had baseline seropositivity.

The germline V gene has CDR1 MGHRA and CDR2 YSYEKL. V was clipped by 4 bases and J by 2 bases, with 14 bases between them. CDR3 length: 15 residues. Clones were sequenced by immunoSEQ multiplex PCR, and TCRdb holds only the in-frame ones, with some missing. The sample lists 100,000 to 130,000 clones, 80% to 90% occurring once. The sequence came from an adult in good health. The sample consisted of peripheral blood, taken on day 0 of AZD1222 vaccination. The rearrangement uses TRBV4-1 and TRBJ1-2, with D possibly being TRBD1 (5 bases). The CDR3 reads CASSPRGPVNYGYTF. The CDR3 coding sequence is TGCGCCAGCAGCCCTAGGGGACCCGTCAACTATGGCTACACCTTC.